The 16 T cell receptor beta chains listed next were all sequenced from one sample in a study of early stage breast cancer tumors. Repertoires were generated with immunoSEQ multiplex PCR, while TCRdb's copy carries only in-frame clones and drops some. The sample has some 41,000 clones; around 72% are singletons. The sample comprised blood. The receptor source for this set is a person aged 45-65 years with breast cancer.

This clone occurred a few times. V gene TRBV2 combines with J gene TRBJ2-5; D uncertain. Germline CDR1 is SNHLY and CDR2 is FYNNEI. Trimming took 2 bases from V and 2 from J, leaving 12 bases between them. The CDR3 runs to 15 residues. CDR3 region: CASSENGATQETQYF. The CDR3 DNA reads as TGTGCCAGCAGTGAAAACGGCGCGACACAAGAGACCCAGTACTTC.

The chain uses TRBV5-1 and TRBJ2-5, with 9 positions matching TRBD2. V shed 3 bases and J 5 bases; nucleotides not matched to a gene: 8. CDR3 length: 15 residues. Germline V lookup: CDR1 SGHRS, CDR2 YFSETQ. CDR3 DNA: TGCGCCAGCAGCTCCGACCGGACTAGCGCGGAGACCCAGTACTTC. This gives the protein CASSSDRTSAETQYF.

J is TRBJ1-2 and V is TRBV9; no reliable D call. The CDR3 contains 12 residues. The germline V and J ends were trimmed by 4 bases and 6 bases, with 10 bases remaining between them. CDR1 is SGDLS, CDR2 YYNGEE, per germline. This CDR3 is CASSQEGNGYTF. In DNA form, the CDR3 reads TGTGCCAGCAGCCAGGAGGGAAATGGCTACACCTTC.

The CDR3: CATSRAGGGANEKLFF. For the CDR3, the DNA is TGTGCCACCAGCAGAGCGGGAGGGGGGGCGAATGAAAAACTGTTTTTT. The J gene is TRBJ1-4, the V gene TRBV15, with D maybe TRBD1 (6 bases). The V gene's germline CDR1 is LNHNV and CDR2 YYDKDF (reference sequence). CDR3 length: 16 amino acids. Trimming shortened V by 1 base and J by 5 bases, and 14 bases separated the two germline ends.

V is TRBV5-8 and J is TRBJ1-5, with 7 bases aligning to TRBD1. The CDR3 length is 18 residues. Germline values: CDR1 SGHTS, CDR2 YDEGEE. The J segment lost 5 bases and the V segment lost 0 bases, leaving 14 bases of the junction unmatched. The CDR3 here is CASSLASGRGGFDQPQHF. In DNA, the CDR3 is TGTGCCAGCAGCTTGGCCTCGGGCCGAGGGGGCTTCGATCAGCCCCAGCATTTT. Supplemented by reference TRBV5-8 and TRBJ1-5, the full variable domain reads EAGVTQSPTHLIKTRGQQATLRCSPISGHTSVYWYQQALGLGLQFLLWYDEGEERNRGNFPPRFSGRQFPNYSSELNVNALELEDSALYLCASSLASGRGGFDQPQHFGDGTRLSIL.

The CDR3: CASRTELNTGELFF. CDR3 coding DNA: TGTGCCAGCCGGACAGAGTTGAACACCGGGGAGCTGTTTTTT. The rearrangement uses TRBV6-1 and TRBJ2-2, with D maybe TRBD1 (6 bases). The germline CDR1 and CDR2 sequences are MNHNS and SASEGT. This CDR3 has 14 amino acids. V lost 8 bases, J lost 1 base, and 11 bases lay in between.

The chain uses TRBV4-1 and TRBJ1-2; D is unclear. V was trimmed by 3 bases and J by 4 bases, leaving 12 bases between them. CDR3 length equals 14 residues. Germline loops: CDR1 MGHRA, CDR2 YSYEKL. DNA for the CDR3: TGCGCCAGCAGCCAGGATCACAGAGCCTATGGCTACACCTTC. Its protein is CASSQDHRAYGYTF.

The chain recombines TRBV18 with TRBJ2-4, with 7 bases fitting TRBD1. V lost 4 bases, J lost 6 bases, and 6 bases stayed unmatched. This CDR3 contains 14 residues. Germline loops: CDR1 KGHSH, CDR2 LQKENI. The CDR3 spells CASSLDRDVNIQYF. Here the CDR3 DNA reads TGTGCCAGCTCACTAGACAGGGACGTAAACATTCAGTACTTC.

V usage is TRBV19 and J usage is TRBJ1-5; 8 bases are shared with TRBD1. The V and J ends lost 3 bases and 0 bases, in that order; junction bases with no gene match: 4. The CDR3 is made up of 16 amino acids. Germline V gene lookup returns CDR1 LNHDA and CDR2 SQIVND (reference sequence). CDR3 region: CASSIGQGLSNQPQHF. The CDR3 DNA sequence: TGTGCCAGTAGTATCGGACAGGGACTTAGCAATCAGCCCCAGCATTTT.

V usage is TRBV9 and J usage is TRBJ2-1, with D unresolved. The germline V gene has CDR1 SGDLS and CDR2 YYNGEE. The V gene lost 8 bases and the J gene lost 4 bases, with 19 bases spanning the gap. The CDR3 is 15 residues long. CDR3 loop: CASSQSNYIYNEQFF. As DNA, the CDR3 is TGTGCCAGTTCCCAAAGTAACTATATTTACAATGAGCAGTTCTTC.

This CDR3 is CASSLGDNSYEQYF. DNA for the CDR3: TGTGCCAGCAGCTTAGGGGACAACTCCTACGAGCAGTACTTC. The V gene is TRBV7-8, the J gene TRBJ2-7; possibly TRBD1 for D (6 bases). The CDR3 is 14 residues long. The germline gives CDR1 SGHVS, CDR2 FQNEAQ. Trimming left V 1 base short and J 0 bases short, with 7 bases between.

CDR3 DNA sequence: TGTGCCAGTAGTCCGCTAGCGGGGGGTTACAATGAGCAGTTCTTC. Protein: CASSPLAGGYNEQFF. The rearrangement links TRBV19 to TRBJ2-1; 11 positions agree with TRBD2. The germline V gene has CDR1 LNHDA and CDR2 SQIVND (reference sequence). Trimming took 5 bases from V and 4 from J; bases not matched to a gene: 4. The CDR3 is 15 amino acids. Combining the CDR3 with reference TRBV19 and TRBJ2-1 gives the whole variable domain DGGITQSPKYLFRKEGQNVTLSCEQNLNHDAMYWYRQDPGQGLRLIYYSQIVNDFQKGDIAEGYSVSREKKESFPLTVTSAQKNPTAFYLCASSPLAGGYNEQFFGPGTRLTVL.

This clone was counted only a few times. The V call is TRBV28, the J call TRBJ1-1, with 7 bases identical to TRBD1. Germline CDR1 reads MDHEN; CDR2 reads SYDVKM. V was clipped by 4 bases and J by 4 bases; unmatched bases: 6. This CDR3 spans 14 amino acids. The CDR3 reads CASSSLYRGTEAFF. Here the CDR3 DNA reads TGTGCCAGCAGTTCTCTCTACAGGGGCACTGAAGCTTTCTTT.

This clone was observed a few times. This chain uses TRBV29-1 with TRBJ1-1; possible D gene TRBD1, 6 bases. The CDR3 spans 14 residues. Germline CDR1 reads SQVTM; CDR2 reads ANQGSEA. With 3 bases removed from V and 4 bases from J, the gap between germline ends came to 15 bases. CDR3 protein: CSVELQGGGTEAFF. CDR3 sequence (DNA): TGCAGCGTTGAGTTACAGGGAGGGGGCACTGAAGCTTTCTTT.

The CDR3 region is CASSPAGTQAYEQYF. In nucleotides, the CDR3 is TGTGCCAGCAGTCCTGCCGGGACACAAGCCTACGAGCAGTACTTC. This chain uses TRBV28 with TRBJ2-7; D possibly corresponds to TRBD1 (6 bases). CDR1 is MDHEN, CDR2 SYDVKM, per germline. The CDR3 sequence is 15 residues long. V was shortened by 5 bases and J by 2 bases, with 16 bases between the two germline ends.

The CDR3: CASSGRDTRGAFF. The CDR3 region has the DNA TGTGCCAGCAGCGGCCGGGACACTAGGGGGGCTTTCTTT. The chain couples TRBV9 to TRBJ1-1, with a tentative D call TRBD1 (6 bases). The CDR3 length is 13 residues. The V gene lost 3 bases and the J gene lost 11 bases, with 17 bases spanning the gap. The germline gives CDR1 SGDLS, CDR2 YYNGEE.